Below, 7 T cell receptor beta chains from the same sample are listed, as sequenced in a study of control samples from healthy donors and cancer patients. Clones were read by immunoSEQ multiplex PCR, and TCRdb kept only the in-frame ones, dropping some. The sample has 260,000 or so clones; around 80% are singletons. The specimen sequenced was PBMCs. These receptors were taken from a woman aged 55-69 years with lung cancer.

This chain connects TRBV5-5 to TRBJ1-1; 10 nucleotides align to TRBD1. With V trimmed by 4 bases and J by 4 bases, 13 bases remained unmatched. Germline V gene data show CDR1 as SGHKS and CDR2 as YYEKEE (reference sequence). This CDR3 is 17 amino acids long. The CDR3 sequence: CASSPSPGTGASTEAFF. In nucleotides, the CDR3 is TGTGCCAGCAGCCCAAGTCCCGGGACAGGGGCGAGCACTGAAGCTTTCTTT.

This clone was observed a single time. The V and J genes are TRBV5-4 and TRBJ1-1; D gene ambiguous. Deletions cut 4 bases from V and 0 bases from J, with 13 bases between. Germline V gives CDR1 SGHNT, CDR2 YYREEE (reference sequence). The CDR3 runs to 15 residues. The CDR3 DNA follows: TGTGCCAGCAGCCTTCGGGAGACCTTGAACACTGAAGCTTTCTTT. This gives the protein CASSLRETLNTEAFF.

This clone appeared once. V is TRBV6-5 and J is TRBJ2-1; D remains unclear. CDR1 and CDR2 from the germline V gene are MNHEY and SVGAGI. The CDR3 is made up of 13 amino acids. The ends were cut back, 0 bases at V and 7 bases at J, with 7 bases in the middle. CDR3 coding DNA: TGTGCCAGCAGTTACTCGATAAGGAATGAGCAGTTCTTC. Residues: CASSYSIRNEQFF.

Here the CDR3 reads CASSRRQLGAGETQYF. CDR3 DNA sequence: TGTGCCAGCAGCCGTCGTCAACTAGGCGCGGGTGAGACCCAGTACTTC. V and J are TRBV13 and TRBJ2-5; perhaps TRBD2 as D (5 bases). From germline, CDR1 is PRHDT and CDR2 FYEKMQ (reference sequence). The CDR3 has 16 residues. Trimming left V 5 bases short and J 5 bases short, with 21 bases between. Combining the CDR3 with reference TRBV13 and TRBJ2-5 gives the whole variable domain AAGVIQSPRHLIKEKRETATLKCYPIPRHDTVYWYQQGPGQDPQFLISFYEKMQSDKGSIPDRFSAQQFSDYHSELNMSSLELGDSALYFCASSRRQLGAGETQYFGPGTRLLVL.

The gene calls are TRBV3-1 (or the pseudogene TRBV3-2) and TRBJ2-7, with D unresolved. CDR1 is LGHDT and CDR2 is YNNKEL in the germline V gene (reference sequence). V was trimmed by 4 bases and J by 0 bases, leaving 13 bases between them. The CDR3 is made up of 15 amino acids. CDR3 sequence reads: CASSPPGLSSYEQYF. CDR3 DNA sequence: TGTGCCAGCAGCCCGCCAGGTCTTAGCTCCTACGAGCAGTACTTC.

The chain combines TRBV28 with TRBJ1-2, with D unresolved. Germline V gives CDR1 MDHEN, CDR2 SYDVKM. V was trimmed by 3 bases and J by 6 bases, leaving 23 bases between them. The CDR3 sequence is 17 residues long. CDR3 sequence reads: CASSFGFFERSSDGYTF. The CDR3 DNA is TGTGCCAGCAGTTTTGGTTTTTTCGAGAGATCGTCAGATGGCTACACCTTC.

This chain joins TRBV5-4 and TRBJ1-4; 8 nucleotides line up with TRBD1. Germline lookup yields CDR1 SGHNT and CDR2 YYREEE (reference sequence). V lost 7 bases and J lost 7; bases outside the gene matches: 6. CDR3 length: 13 amino acids. The CDR3 DNA reads as TGTGCCAGCGGACTCGACAGGGGTGAAAAACTGTTTTTT. This translates into CASGLDRGEKLFF. Full variable domain (outside the CDR3, taken from reference TRBV5-4 and TRBJ1-4): ETGVTQSPTHLIKTRGQQVTLRCSSQSGHNTVSWYQQALGQGPQFIFQYYREEENGRGNFPPRFSGLQFPNYSSELNVNALELDDSALYLCASGLDRGEKLFFGSGTQLSVL.